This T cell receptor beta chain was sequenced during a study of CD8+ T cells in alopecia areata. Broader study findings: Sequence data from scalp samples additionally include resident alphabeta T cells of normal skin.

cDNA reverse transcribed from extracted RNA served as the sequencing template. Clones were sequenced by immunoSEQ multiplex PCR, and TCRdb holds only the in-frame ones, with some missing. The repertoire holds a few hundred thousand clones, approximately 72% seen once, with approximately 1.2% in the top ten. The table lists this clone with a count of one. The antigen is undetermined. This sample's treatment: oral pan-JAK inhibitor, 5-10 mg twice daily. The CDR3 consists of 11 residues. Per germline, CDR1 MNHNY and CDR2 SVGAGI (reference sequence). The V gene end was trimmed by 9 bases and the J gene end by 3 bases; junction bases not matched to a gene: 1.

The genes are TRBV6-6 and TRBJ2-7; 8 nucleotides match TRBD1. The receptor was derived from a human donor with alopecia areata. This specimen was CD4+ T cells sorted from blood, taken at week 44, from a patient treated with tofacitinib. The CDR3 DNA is TGTGCCAGTACAGGGGGCTACGAGCAGTACTTC. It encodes CASTGGYEQYF.